This T cell receptor (beta chain) was documented in a study of blood T cell repertoires in COVID-19. For recovered donors of Cohort 3, there were two negative PCRs, clearance, or symptom resolution. How the authors handled the data: Researchers report that nucleated cell counts were estimated from reference gene primer amplification. Some clones are missing from TCRdb's copy, which holds only in-frame ones; the method was immunoSEQ multiplex PCR. V, J and clone size were drawn from that table, and D and trimming were deduced from the DNA. The sample lists under 200,000 clones; 75% to 90% were seen once. There are 13 residues in the CDR3. From germline, CDR1 is SGHAT and CDR2 FQNNGV. Trimming left V 2 bases short and J 5 bases short, with 9 bases between.

The sequencing sample was made of PBMCs or T cells enriched from blood (not recorded which). This sequence was found in a woman aged 60-75 years who had recovered from COVID-19. The chain employs TRBV11-2 and TRBJ2-5, with D unclear. DNA of the CDR3: TGTGCCAGCAGCTTACACGCGGAGGAGACCCAGTACTTC. It codes for CASSLHAEETQYF.